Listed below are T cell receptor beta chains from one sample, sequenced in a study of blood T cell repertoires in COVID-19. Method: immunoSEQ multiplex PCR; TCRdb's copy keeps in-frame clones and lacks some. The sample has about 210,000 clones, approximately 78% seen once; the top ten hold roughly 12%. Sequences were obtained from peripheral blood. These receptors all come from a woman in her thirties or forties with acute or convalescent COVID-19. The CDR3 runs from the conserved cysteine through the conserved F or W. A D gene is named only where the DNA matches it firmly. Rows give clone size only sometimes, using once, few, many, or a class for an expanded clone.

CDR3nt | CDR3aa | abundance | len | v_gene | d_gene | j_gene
TGCGCCAGCAGCTTGTTTTGGACCCCGGGGTACGAGCAGTACTTC | CASSLFWTPGYEQYF | - | 15 | TRBV5-1 | - | TRBJ2-7
TGCGCCAGCAGCTTGGGGCCGTCGGGACAGATAAATGAAAAACTGTTTTTT | CASSLGPSGQINEKLFF | - | 17 | TRBV5-1 | TRBD1 | TRBJ1-4
TGTGCCAGTAGTATAGCCAGGGGGAGCAATCAGCCCCAGCATTTT | CASSIARGSNQPQHF | - | 15 | TRBV19 | TRBD1 | TRBJ1-5
TGTGCCAGCAGTTACTCGTATTGGCCGTTCTTC | CASSYSYWPFF | - | 11 | TRBV6-2/TRBV6-3 | - | TRBJ2-1
TGTGCCAGCAGCTCGGCCGGCAGGCTCGGAAAAGAGACCCAGTACTTC | CASSSAGRLGKETQYF | - | 16 | TRBV5-8 | - | TRBJ2-5
TGTGCCAGCAGCTCCGGACTAGCGGGAGCATACGAGCAGTACTTC | CASSSGLAGAYEQYF | few | 15 | TRBV7-6 | TRBD2 | TRBJ2-7
TGTGCCAGCTCACCTGGACAGGCCTCCTACGAGCAGTACTTC | CASSPGQASYEQYF | - | 14 | TRBV18 | TRBD1 | TRBJ2-7
TGTGCCAGCAGCCAAGATTGGGGGCTGGAGGAAAAACTGTTTTTT | CASSQDWGLEEKLFF | - | 15 | TRBV3-1/TRBV3-2 | - | TRBJ1-4
TGTGCCAGCAGTCAAAACGGACAGGGAGGGATGGGGGAGACCCAGTACTTC | CASSQNGQGGMGETQYF | - | 17 | TRBV27 | - | TRBJ2-5
TGCGCCAGCAGCCCCAGGGGAAACTATGGCTACACCTTC | CASSPRGNYGYTF | - | 13 | TRBV5-1 | - | TRBJ1-2
TGTGCCAGCAGCGGGGCCAGTATGGCACCAGATACGCAGTATTTT | CASSGASMAPDTQYF | - | 15 | TRBV5-6 | - | TRBJ2-3
TGTGCCAGCAGTTATGACAGGGATATTGATTCGTCCCTCCACTTT | CASSYDRDIDSSLHF | - | 15 | TRBV6-5 | TRBD1 | TRBJ1-6
TGCGCCAGCAGCCTAGGTCCGGGACTCTCATGGCCCCTCCACTTT | CASSLGPGLSWPLHF | - | 15 | TRBV4-1 | - | TRBJ1-6
TGTGCCAGCAGCGTAGGGGGCCGGACTGAAGCTTTCTTT | CASSVGGRTEAFF | - | 13 | TRBV9 | - | TRBJ1-1
TGTGCCAGCAGCCCCCAACCTCCAGGGGGCGGGACAGATACGCAGTATTTT | CASSPQPPGGGTDTQYF | - | 17 | TRBV7-6 | TRBD1 | TRBJ2-3
TGTGCCAGCAGTTATATGAGACAGGTGAGCACTGAAGCTTTCTTT | CASSYMRQVSTEAFF | - | 15 | TRBV6-5 | - | TRBJ1-1
TGTGCCAGCAGCTTAGAAGTTAGCAATGAGCAGTTCTTC | CASSLEVSNEQFF | - | 13 | TRBV11-3 | - | TRBJ2-1
TGTGCCAGCTCACCTATGACCCGGACAGGCTTTTTCGGCTACACCTTC | CASSPMTRTGFFGYTF | - | 16 | TRBV18 | TRBD1 | TRBJ1-2
TGTGCCCCTCACGCACCGGGACAGGGGAGGCCAGATACGCAGTATTTT | CAPHAPGQGRPDTQYF | - | 16 | TRBV10-3 | TRBD1 | TRBJ2-3
TGTGCCAGCAGCCAGAAAGGGGGGAACACTGAAGCTTTCTTT | CASSQKGGNTEAFF | - | 14 | TRBV5-5 | - | TRBJ1-1
TGTGCCAGCTCCTCGACCAGGCTAACCTATGGCTACACCTTC | CASSSTRLTYGYTF | - | 14 | TRBV18 | - | TRBJ1-2
TGTGCCAGCAGCCCCGGCGGCTACCGGGACTATGGCTACACCTTC | CASSPGGYRDYGYTF | - | 15 | TRBV7-2 | - | TRBJ1-2
TGCGCCAGCAGCCAAGGACAGGGGATTTTACCCTACGAGCAGTACTTC | CASSQGQGILPYEQYF | - | 16 | TRBV4-1 | TRBD1 | TRBJ2-7
TGCGCCAGCAGCCAAGAAAGGTCGGCGGATTCCACAGATACGCAGTATTTT | CASSQERSADSTDTQYF | once | 17 | TRBV4-1 | - | TRBJ2-3
TGTGCCAGCAGCCAAGATGGGCGGGTGAACTATGGCTACACCTTC | CASSQDGRVNYGYTF | - | 15 | TRBV3-1/TRBV3-2 | - | TRBJ1-2
TGTGCCAGTAGTGTGTCCCGAGGTGACGAGCAGTACTTC | CASSVSRGDEQYF | once | 13 | TRBV19 | - | TRBJ2-7
TGCGCCAGCAGCCAAGCCGGGGGACTCTACTACGAGCAGTACTTC | CASSQAGGLYYEQYF | - | 15 | TRBV4-1 | - | TRBJ2-7
TGTGCCAGCAGCCCAGGGACAGCTGGAAACACCATATATTTT | CASSPGTAGNTIYF | - | 14 | TRBV7-2 | TRBD1 | TRBJ1-3
TGCGCCAGCAGCCCCCAGGGCCAGAATTCACCCCTCCACTTT | CASSPQGQNSPLHF | - | 14 | TRBV4-3 | - | TRBJ1-6
TGTGCCAGCTCACTAGAGAGCACAGATACGCAGTATTTT | CASSLESTDTQYF | - | 13 | TRBV18 | - | TRBJ2-3
TGTGCCAGTAGTATAGAAGGGGAAGGGACTGAAGCTTTCTTT | CASSIEGEGTEAFF | - | 14 | TRBV19 | - | TRBJ1-1
TGTGCCAGCAGTGAGGAGCGGGGGCATGAGCAGTTCTTC | CASSEERGHEQFF | few | 13 | TRBV25-1 | TRBD2 | TRBJ2-1
TGTGCCACCAGTGATTGGAGCGGGGGGAAGAACAATGAGCAGTTCTTC | CATSDWSGGKNNEQFF | - | 16 | TRBV24-1 | TRBD2 | TRBJ2-1
TGTGCCAGCAGTGGACCCCGAGCGGGAGGCGACTTAGCCAAAAACATTCAGTACTTC | CASSGPRAGGDLAKNIQYF | - | 19 | TRBV6-1 | TRBD2 | TRBJ2-4
TGTGCTAGTGGTTTGCCCACCGGGACTAACAGCCAAGAGACCCAGTACTTC | CASGLPTGTNSQETQYF | - | 17 | TRBV12-5 | TRBD2 | TRBJ2-5
TGTGCCAGCTCACCACCGCGGGGCGGGGGCTCCTACGAGCAGTACTTC | CASSPPRGGGSYEQYF | - | 16 | TRBV18 | TRBD2 | TRBJ2-7
TGTGCCAGCAGCGATCGTGGGGGGACTAGCGGGAGAAGTGAGCAGTTCTTC | CASSDRGGTSGRSEQFF | - | 17 | TRBV7-8 | TRBD2 | TRBJ2-1